Sequencing of this TCR beta chain was carried out in a study of blood T cells in healthy people across ages. Notes on the study in general: Researchers judged that diversity estimates from one million T cells fell short of true values.

A second PCR of 7 to 11 cycles used a sample-barcoded 5' primer and a J-beta primer mix. TCRdb independently ran MiXCR on the 5' RACE reads; one entry per CDR3 protein. The sample lists roughly 800,000 distinct CDR3 sequences, 58% occurring once. Germline CDR1 and CDR2: SQVTM and ANQGSEA. Trimming took 6 bases from V and 2 from J, leaving 11 bases between them. This CDR3 is built from 14 residues. Comment on this clonotype: Its specificity is not known.

Researchers collected roughly 10 milliliters of peripheral blood from every single donor. This clonotype was obtained from a man aged 25-45 years in good health. The material sequenced was blood. The chain combines TRBV29-1 with TRBJ2-6, with D possibly being TRBD2 (7 bases). The CDR3, as DNA: TGCAGCGTGAAGGGGGGGCCTGGGGCCAACGTCCTGACTTTC. Its translation is CSVKGGPGANVLTF. The full variable domain, rest sourced from reference TRBV29-1 and TRBJ2-6, is SAVISQKPSRDICQRGTSLTIQCQVDSQVTMMFWYRQQPGQSLTLIATANQGSEATYESGFVIDKFPISRPNLTFSTLTVSNMSPEDSSIYLCSVKGGPGANVLTFGAGSRLTVL.